This entry features one TCR beta chain sequence. Its matching antigen is unknown. This sample was taken from a study of shared clonotypes between healthy human individuals. Looking at the study overall: A couple of women and a few men aged 18 to 49 made up the donors. Used for every donor were three CD4 naive, three CD4 memory, two CD8 naive and one CD8 memory plate. Notes on the study in general: The generation probabilities recorded for non-shared clonotypes fell below those of clonotypes shared by all four donors.

CD4+ cells yielded CD45RA+ naive and CD45RA-negative memory subsets. Measured with immunoSEQ multiplex PCR; TCRdb has only the in-frame clones, and not every one. The top ten clones hold 0.13% of a sample with just over 2,000,000 clones, 85% to 95% of them seen once. Germline lookup yields CDR1 SNHLY and CDR2 FYNNEI. Trimming took 6 bases from V and 4 from J; bases not matched to a gene: 9. This CDR3 contains 15 residues. The receptor comes from a young man in good health. V usage is TRBV2 and J usage is TRBJ2-1, with TRBD2 identical over 7 bases. The sample consisted of naive CD4+ T cells sorted from blood. As for subset: CD45RA+ positively selected. The CDR3 region is CASRSSTGGYNEQFF. CDR3 bases: TGTGCCAGCAGATCGTCCACGGGGGGTTACAATGAGCAGTTCTTC.